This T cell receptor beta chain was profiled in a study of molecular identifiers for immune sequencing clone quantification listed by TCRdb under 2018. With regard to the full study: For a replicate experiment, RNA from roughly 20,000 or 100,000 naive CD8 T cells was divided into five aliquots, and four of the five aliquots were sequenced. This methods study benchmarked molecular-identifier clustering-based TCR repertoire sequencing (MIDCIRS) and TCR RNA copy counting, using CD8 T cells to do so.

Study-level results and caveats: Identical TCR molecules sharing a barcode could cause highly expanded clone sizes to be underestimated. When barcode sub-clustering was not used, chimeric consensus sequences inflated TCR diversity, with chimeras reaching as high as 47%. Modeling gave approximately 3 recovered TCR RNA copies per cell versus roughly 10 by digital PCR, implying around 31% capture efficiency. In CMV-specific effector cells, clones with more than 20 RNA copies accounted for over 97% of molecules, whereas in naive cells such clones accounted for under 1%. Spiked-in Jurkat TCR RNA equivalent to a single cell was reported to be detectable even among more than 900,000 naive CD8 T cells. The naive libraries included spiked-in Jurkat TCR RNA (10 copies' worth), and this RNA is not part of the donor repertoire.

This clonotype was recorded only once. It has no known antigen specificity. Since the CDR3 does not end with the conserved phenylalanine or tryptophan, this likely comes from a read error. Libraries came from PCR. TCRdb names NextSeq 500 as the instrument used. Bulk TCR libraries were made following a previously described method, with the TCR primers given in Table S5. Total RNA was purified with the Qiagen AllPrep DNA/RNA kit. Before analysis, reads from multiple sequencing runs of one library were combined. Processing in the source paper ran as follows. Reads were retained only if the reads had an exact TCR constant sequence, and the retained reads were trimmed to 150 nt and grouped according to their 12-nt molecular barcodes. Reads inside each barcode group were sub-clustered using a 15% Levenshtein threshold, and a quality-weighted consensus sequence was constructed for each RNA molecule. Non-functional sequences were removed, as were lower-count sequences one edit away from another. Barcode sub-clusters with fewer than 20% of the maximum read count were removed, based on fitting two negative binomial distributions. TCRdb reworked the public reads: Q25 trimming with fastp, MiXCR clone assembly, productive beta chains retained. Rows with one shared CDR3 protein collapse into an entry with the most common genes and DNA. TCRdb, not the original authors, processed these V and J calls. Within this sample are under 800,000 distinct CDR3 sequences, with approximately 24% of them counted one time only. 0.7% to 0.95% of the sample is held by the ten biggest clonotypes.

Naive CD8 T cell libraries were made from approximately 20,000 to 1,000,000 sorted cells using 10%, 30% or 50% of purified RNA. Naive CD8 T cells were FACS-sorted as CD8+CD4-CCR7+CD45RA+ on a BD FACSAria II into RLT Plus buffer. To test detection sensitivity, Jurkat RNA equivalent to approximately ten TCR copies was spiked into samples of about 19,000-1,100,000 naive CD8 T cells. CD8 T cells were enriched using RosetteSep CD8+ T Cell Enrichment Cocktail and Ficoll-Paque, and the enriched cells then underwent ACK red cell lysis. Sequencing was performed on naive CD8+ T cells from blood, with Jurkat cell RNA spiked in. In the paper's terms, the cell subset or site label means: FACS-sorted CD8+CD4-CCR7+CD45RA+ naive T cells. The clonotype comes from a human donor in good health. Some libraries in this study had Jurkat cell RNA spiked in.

The DNA is TGTGCCAGCAGCCAAGCCCTATCTAGCGGGGGTACTTACGAGCAGTACTCC. It translates as CASSQALSSGGTYEQYS. The chain is assembled from TRBV4-2 and TRBJ2-7, with 10 bases aligning to TRBD2. The CDR3 is 17 amino acids in total, end residues counted. Of the read, only the CDR3 DNA is kept; its 51 bases are in frame from base 1. Based on the germline V gene, the CDR1 and CDR2 sequences are LGHNA and YNFKEQ. Trimming takes 1 base off V and 4 bases off J; junction bases not matched to a gene: 10.